This T cell receptor beta chain was observed in a study of T cell responses to AZD1222 COVID-19 vaccine (dated by TCRdb to the early 2020s). Context from the whole study: AZD1222 recipients with second doses at about 4 weeks or about 12 weeks were pooled, because spike-specific TCR depth and breadth did not differ between schedules. TCR sequencing was performed for roughly 250 trial participants, of whom roughly 200 were given two doses of AZD1222 and approximately 25 were given two doses of MenACWY control vaccine. Enrollment into the trials was organized by age into subgroups of 18-55, 56-69 and 70-plus years, and those subgroups contained approximately 150, 30 and 60 TCR-sequenced participants, respectively. General study outcomes and caveats: Conclusions about previously exposed vaccinees are limited because only a handful of AZD1222 recipients were SARS-CoV-2 seropositive at baseline. Nearly half of unique spike-specific TCRs reportedly recognized epitopes outside regions mutated in the B.1.351 and B.1.1.7 variants. CD4 TCRs associated with the vaccine covered the entire spike protein, and the dominant responses were in regions 160-218 and 743-854. Spike-specific TCR breadth and depth rose significantly after two AZD1222 doses compared with day 0 and with MenACWY recipients. In the small 56-69-year group, the increase in depth fell short of significance, most likely because of low power. Because no day 14 peak-response samples were available, repertoires were characterized only after the peak T cell response. Participants were mostly white British, with more females than males. The authors suggested clonal diversity may have been underestimated.

The CDR3 regions of human TCRbeta chains were subjected to immunosequencing. Processing in the source paper ran as follows. Repertoire TCRs were checked for matches against a reference library of SARS-CoV-2-specific TCRs that had been generated using the MIRA antigen-specificity platform. Breadth meant the fraction of unique TCRs that were SARS-CoV-2-associated, whereas depth meant the fraction of total T cells that were SARS-CoV-2-associated. Using the MIRA data, each spike-specific TCR was assigned both to the spike region to which the TCR was reactive and to a CD4 or CD8 class. Log10-transformed breadth and depth values were compared by one-way ANOVA with Sidak's multiple comparisons tests. What TCRdb holds here is the immuneACCESS table cut down to in-frame rearrangements. Part of the clones is not present; checked against another copy, under half of the missing clones reflect an unresolved V gene, and the others are unexplained. V and J calls and clone size are copied from that table; D and trimming were computed from the DNA. For this sample the table gives about 170,000 clones, of which around 87% were detected only once. The ten top clones hold approximately 6.9% of the sample.

Remarks on this clone: Its antigen has not been determined. Base qualities are not at hand, and no much larger clone is one base apart.

Relative to germline, V is missing 4 bases and J is missing 10 bases, with 5 bases of the junction outside any gene match. Looking up the germline V gene yields CDR1 SGDLS and CDR2 YYNGEE. The CDR3, cysteine through phenylalanine, is 14 amino acids long. Kept here is only the CDR3 DNA, which spans 42 bases and is read in frame from base 1. This sample's time point label indicates: baseline before first vaccination. Vaccinee samples came from UK trials COV001 and COV002, including a single-blind randomized controlled phase 2/3 trial of AZD1222 (ChAdOx1 nCoV-19) in healthy adults. For TCRbeta chain sequencing, PBMC samples from trial participants were taken at day 0 and at day 28 after the second dose.

In this chain, TRBV9 is recombined with TRBJ1-6; the junction holds 10 bases that match TRBD1. Material: peripheral blood, obtained on day 0 of AZD1222 vaccination. The TCR comes from an adult in good health. The CDR3 is CASSTGTGASPLHF. The nucleotide sequence is TGTGCCAGCAGCACCGGGACAGGGGCATCACCCCTCCACTTT.